This is a list of T cell receptor beta chains from one sample in a study of blood T cell repertoires in COVID-19. Generated by immunoSEQ multiplex PCR, the TCRdb table keeps only in-frame clones and is missing some. Here the sample spans around 120,000 clones, around 80% being singletons. Source material: peripheral blood. The receptors originated from a man between 70 and 80 years old with active or convalescent COVID-19. CDR3s include the opening cysteine and the closing phenylalanine or tryptophan. The order of the fields is V gene, D gene, clone size, J gene, CDR3 protein, CDR3 DNA. D genes are given only for firm matches. Clone size is shown for a subset of rows, as once, few, many or a class of expanded clone.

v_call: TRBV27
d_call: TRBD2
clone_size: NA
j_call: TRBJ2-7
cdr3_aa: CATTGTSGNRGAYEQYF
cdr3_nt: TGTGCCACTACCGGGACTAGCGGGAACCGGGGGGCCTACGAGCAGTACTTC

v_call: TRBV14
d_call: NA
clone_size: once
j_call: TRBJ1-1
cdr3_aa: CASSQERGFVTEAFF
cdr3_nt: TGTGCCAGCAGCCAAGAGAGGGGGTTTGTGACTGAAGCTTTCTTT

v_call: TRBV30
d_call: NA
clone_size: NA
j_call: TRBJ1-1
cdr3_aa: CAWRPHKNTEAFF
cdr3_nt: TGTGCCTGGAGGCCCCACAAAAACACTGAAGCTTTCTTT

v_call: TRBV9
d_call: TRBD1
clone_size: NA
j_call: TRBJ2-1
cdr3_aa: CASSVGRRDRGPEQFF
cdr3_nt: TGTGCCAGCAGCGTAGGTAGAAGGGACAGGGGGCCTGAGCAGTTCTTC

v_call: TRBV28
d_call: TRBD1
clone_size: NA
j_call: TRBJ1-1
cdr3_aa: CASSSGTGNTEAFF
cdr3_nt: TGTGCCAGCAGCTCCGGGACAGGGAACACTGAAGCTTTCTTT

v_call: TRBV20-1
d_call: NA
clone_size: NA
j_call: TRBJ2-7
cdr3_aa: CSAIGVDEQYF
cdr3_nt: TGCAGTGCTATTGGTGTAGACGAGCAGTACTTC

v_call: TRBV21-1
d_call: NA
clone_size: NA
j_call: TRBJ2-1
cdr3_aa: CASSKGLGGSGSRNEQFF
cdr3_nt: TGTGCCAGCAGCAAAGGGCTTGGTGGCAGCGGGAGCCGGAATGAGCAGTTCTTC

v_call: TRBV5-1
d_call: TRBD2
clone_size: NA
j_call: TRBJ2-3
cdr3_aa: CASSLGPSGGRADTQYF
cdr3_nt: TGCGCCAGCAGCTTGGGGCCTAGCGGGGGGCGGGCAGATACGCAGTATTTT

v_call: TRBV5-1
d_call: TRBD2
clone_size: NA
j_call: TRBJ2-7
cdr3_aa: CASRFREGVTYEQYF
cdr3_nt: TGCGCCAGCAGATTCCGGGAGGGCGTTACTTATGAGCAGTACTTC

v_call: TRBV7-8
d_call: NA
clone_size: NA
j_call: TRBJ2-1
cdr3_aa: CASSLDAGSYNEQFF
cdr3_nt: TGTGCCAGCAGCTTAGATGCGGGCTCCTACAATGAGCAGTTCTTC

v_call: TRBV5-4
d_call: NA
clone_size: once
j_call: TRBJ1-1
cdr3_aa: CASSPQLNTEAFF
cdr3_nt: TGTGCCAGCAGCCCCCAGTTGAACACTGAAGCTTTCTTT

v_call: TRBV7-9
d_call: NA
clone_size: NA
j_call: TRBJ2-5
cdr3_aa: CASSSSRGETQYF
cdr3_nt: TGTGCCAGCAGCTCAAGCCGGGGAGAGACCCAGTACTTC

v_call: TRBV5-5
d_call: TRBD1
clone_size: NA
j_call: TRBJ1-1
cdr3_aa: CASSLRTGWNTEAFF
cdr3_nt: TGTGCCAGCAGCTTGAGGACAGGGTGGAACACTGAAGCTTTCTTT

v_call: TRBV7-9
d_call: NA
clone_size: NA
j_call: TRBJ1-4
cdr3_aa: CASGQGIANEKLFF
cdr3_nt: TGTGCCAGCGGCCAGGGTATTGCTAATGAAAAACTGTTTTTT

v_call: TRBV11-2
d_call: NA
clone_size: NA
j_call: TRBJ1-2
cdr3_aa: CASSLVSAGRYGYTF
cdr3_nt: TGTGCCAGCAGCTTAGTGTCGGCAGGGCGCTATGGCTACACCTTC

v_call: TRBV6-5
d_call: NA
clone_size: NA
j_call: TRBJ1-5
cdr3_aa: CASRTENQPQHF
cdr3_nt: TGTGCCAGCAGGACGGAGAATCAGCCCCAGCATTTT

v_call: TRBV27
d_call: TRBD1
clone_size: NA
j_call: TRBJ2-1
cdr3_aa: CASRLDRVNNEQFF
cdr3_nt: TGTGCCAGCAGGTTGGACAGGGTGAACAATGAGCAGTTCTTC

v_call: TRBV5-1
d_call: NA
clone_size: once
j_call: TRBJ2-7
cdr3_aa: CASSLLRTTSYEQYF
cdr3_nt: TGCGCCAGCAGCTTGTTGCGAACTACCTCCTACGAGCAGTACTTC

v_call: TRBV5-4
d_call: NA
clone_size: NA
j_call: TRBJ1-2
cdr3_aa: CASSFEGSYGYTF
cdr3_nt: TGTGCCAGCAGCTTCGAGGGTAGCTATGGCTACACCTTC

v_call: TRBV6-5
d_call: TRBD2
clone_size: NA
j_call: TRBJ2-7
cdr3_aa: CASSWGLEGTNEQYF
cdr3_nt: TGTGCCAGCAGCTGGGGACTAGAGGGAACCAACGAGCAGTACTTC

v_call: TRBV3-1/TRBV3-2
d_call: NA
clone_size: NA
j_call: TRBJ1-5
cdr3_aa: CASSHSGGGSPQHF
cdr3_nt: TGTGCCAGCAGCCACTCGGGAGGTGGTAGCCCCCAGCATTTT

v_call: TRBV11-2
d_call: NA
clone_size: NA
j_call: TRBJ1-1
cdr3_aa: CASSLETTGRAEAFF
cdr3_nt: TGTGCCAGCAGCTTGGAGACTACAGGGAGGGCTGAAGCTTTCTTT

v_call: TRBV7-2
d_call: NA
clone_size: NA
j_call: TRBJ1-6
cdr3_aa: CASSWVRDNSPLHF
cdr3_nt: TGTGCCAGCAGCTGGGTACGGGATAATTCACCCCTCCACTTT

v_call: TRBV7-3
d_call: TRBD1
clone_size: NA
j_call: TRBJ2-1
cdr3_aa: CANISGKGPGQAIYNEQFF
cdr3_nt: TGTGCCAACATCAGTGGGAAAGGACCGGGACAGGCTATATACAATGAGCAGTTCTTC

v_call: TRBV11-3
d_call: TRBD2
clone_size: NA
j_call: TRBJ2-7
cdr3_aa: CASSLDLGGGSPTEQYF
cdr3_nt: TGTGCCAGCAGCTTAGATCTTGGCGGGGGGAGCCCTACGGAGCAGTACTTC

v_call: TRBV27
d_call: TRBD1
clone_size: NA
j_call: TRBJ2-3
cdr3_aa: CASGKLRDRGTDTQYF
cdr3_nt: TGTGCCAGCGGAAAACTCCGGGACAGGGGAACAGATACGCAGTATTTT

v_call: TRBV5-1
d_call: TRBD2
clone_size: many
j_call: TRBJ2-3
cdr3_aa: CASSLALAGPSSTDTQYF
cdr3_nt: TGCGCCAGCAGCTTGGCACTAGCGGGACCTTCTAGCACAGATACGCAGTATTTT

v_call: TRBV5-6
d_call: NA
clone_size: few
j_call: TRBJ2-7
cdr3_aa: CASSLEQGLLSYEQYF
cdr3_nt: TGTGCCAGCAGCTTGGAACAGGGTTTACTCTCCTACGAGCAGTACTTC

v_call: TRBV4-2
d_call: TRBD2
clone_size: NA
j_call: TRBJ2-2
cdr3_aa: CASSQDLSGRNTGELFF
cdr3_nt: TGTGCCAGCAGCCAAGATTTGAGCGGGAGGAACACCGGGGAGCTGTTTTTT

v_call: TRBV2
d_call: TRBD1
clone_size: NA
j_call: TRBJ2-2
cdr3_aa: CASRGDRTVANTGELFF
cdr3_nt: TGTGCCAGCAGAGGGGACAGGACCGTCGCGAACACCGGGGAGCTGTTTTTT

v_call: TRBV2
d_call: TRBD1
clone_size: NA
j_call: TRBJ1-5
cdr3_aa: CASSRQGNSNQPQHF
cdr3_nt: TGTGCCAGCAGTAGACAGGGAAATAGCAATCAGCCCCAGCATTTT

v_call: TRBV4-2
d_call: NA
clone_size: NA
j_call: TRBJ2-7
cdr3_aa: CASSQEGAVYEQYF
cdr3_nt: TGTGCCAGCAGCCAAGAGGGGGCGGTCTACGAGCAGTACTTC

v_call: TRBV5-5
d_call: NA
clone_size: NA
j_call: TRBJ1-3
cdr3_aa: CASGQSGNTIYF
cdr3_nt: TGTGCCAGTGGACAGTCTGGAAACACCATATATTTT

v_call: TRBV5-6
d_call: NA
clone_size: NA
j_call: TRBJ2-7
cdr3_aa: CASSLESGEYRYEQYF
cdr3_nt: TGTGCCAGCAGCTTGGAGTCGGGGGAGTACCGCTACGAGCAGTACTTC

v_call: TRBV5-1
d_call: NA
clone_size: NA
j_call: TRBJ2-5
cdr3_aa: CASSFDRPNEETQYF
cdr3_nt: TGCGCCAGCAGCTTCGACAGGCCCAACGAAGAGACCCAGTACTTC

v_call: TRBV19
d_call: NA
clone_size: once
j_call: TRBJ1-3
cdr3_aa: CASSEGVAGNTIYF
cdr3_nt: TGTGCCAGTAGTGAAGGAGTAGCTGGAAACACCATATATTTT

v_call: TRBV19
d_call: NA
clone_size: NA
j_call: TRBJ1-5
cdr3_aa: CASSMGSGLGDQPQHF
cdr3_nt: TGTGCCAGTAGTATGGGGAGTGGACTGGGCGATCAGCCCCAGCATTTT

v_call: TRBV2
d_call: TRBD1
clone_size: once
j_call: TRBJ1-1
cdr3_aa: CASRDNRGAMNTEAFF
cdr3_nt: TGTGCCAGCAGGGATAACAGGGGGGCCATGAACACTGAAGCTTTCTTT

v_call: TRBV9
d_call: TRBD2
clone_size: once
j_call: TRBJ2-2
cdr3_aa: CASSVDLAANTGELFF
cdr3_nt: TGTGCCAGCAGCGTAGACCTAGCGGCCAACACCGGGGAGCTGTTTTTT

v_call: TRBV7-2
d_call: NA
clone_size: NA
j_call: TRBJ1-1
cdr3_aa: CASSPRQAQNTEAFF
cdr3_nt: TGTGCCAGCAGCCCGCGACAGGCTCAGAACACTGAAGCTTTCTTT

v_call: TRBV14
d_call: TRBD2
clone_size: NA
j_call: TRBJ2-4
cdr3_aa: CASSRGLAGGPINIQYF
cdr3_nt: TGTGCCAGCAGCCGAGGACTAGCGGGAGGGCCTATAAACATTCAGTACTTC